This TCR beta chain was sequenced for a study of blood T cell repertoires in COVID-19. On the study more broadly: Acute and convalescent COVID-19 samples came from the United States, Italy and Spain.

Recovered status in Cohort 3 required two negative PCRs, clearance, or symptom resolution. The protocol was immunoSEQ multiplex PCR, while the TCRdb copy is restricted to in-frame clones and leaves out a portion. Of around 300,000 clones listed, 85% to 90% are singletons. The CDR3 has 16 amino acids. The germline CDR1 and CDR2 sequences are SGHVS and FQNEAQ. Trimming took 5 bases from V and 2 from J; bases not matched to a gene: 5. The sequenced material came from PBMCs or T cells enriched from blood (not recorded which). This chain joins TRBV7-8 and TRBJ1-4, with TRBD1 matching 10 bases. The source is a woman aged 18-35 years who had recovered from COVID-19. CDR3 DNA sequence: TGTGCCAGCAGCCCGGGACAGGGGCTGACTAATGAAAAACTGTTTTTT. This translates into CASSPGQGLTNEKLFF.